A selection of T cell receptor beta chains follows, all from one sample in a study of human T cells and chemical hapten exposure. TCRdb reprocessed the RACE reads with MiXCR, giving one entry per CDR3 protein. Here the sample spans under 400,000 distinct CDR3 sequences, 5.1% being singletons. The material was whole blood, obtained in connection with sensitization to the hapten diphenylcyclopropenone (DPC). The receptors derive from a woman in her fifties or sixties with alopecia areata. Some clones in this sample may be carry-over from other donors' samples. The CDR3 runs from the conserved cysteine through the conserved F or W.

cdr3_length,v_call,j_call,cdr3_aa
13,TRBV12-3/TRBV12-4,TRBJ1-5,CASSPQQGQPQHF
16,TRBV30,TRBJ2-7,CAWSGGTSGSDYEQYF
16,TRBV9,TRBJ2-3,CASSPQGGARADTQYF
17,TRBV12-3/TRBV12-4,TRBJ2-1,CASSPTPGEVEYNEQFF
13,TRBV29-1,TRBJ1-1,CSVEEARQYQAFF
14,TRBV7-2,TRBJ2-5,CASSLVATQETQYF
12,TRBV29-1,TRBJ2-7,CSVLSGLYEQYF
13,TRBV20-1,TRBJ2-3,CSASKGRTDTQYF
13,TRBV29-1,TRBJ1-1,CSVVGSPNTEAFF
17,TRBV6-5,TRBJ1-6,CASSYDVRGRGLSPLHF
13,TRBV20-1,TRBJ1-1,CSAWDTLNTEAFF